The 23 T cell receptor beta chains below were found in one sample sequenced in a study of a mutant IDH1 vaccine in newly diagnosed glioma. These receptors are not linked to any known antigen. Documented time point: week 35, safety follow-up. Doses consisted of 300 ug of mutant IDH1 20-mer peptide each, paired with topical imiquimod. The repertoire was sequenced with immunoSEQ multiplex PCR; TCRdb's copy has only in-frame clones and lacks some. The sample holds tens of thousands of clones, around nine tenths seen once. Sequencing used PBMCs, obtained from a glioma patient whose treatment included an IDH1 peptide vaccine. The source of these receptors is a man aged 25 to 45 with glioma.

The rearrangement uses TRBV27 and TRBJ1-6; TRBD1 matches 7 bases. Trimming at V came to 2 bases and at J to 10 bases, leaving 11 bases not matched to a gene. This CDR3 is built from 16 residues. Germline CDR1 is MNHEY and CDR2 is SMNVEV (reference sequence). In DNA form, the CDR3 reads TGTGCCAGCAGTTTAACCCCCGACAGGGTGGACTCACCCCTCCACTTT. This sequence encodes CASSLTPDRVDSPLHF.

The chain joins TRBV4-3 to TRBJ1-3; maybe TRBD1 (6 bases). CDR1 and CDR2 (germline): LGHNA, YSLEER. The V end was cut by 2 bases, the J end by 0 bases, with 17 bases between. The CDR3 covers 18 residues. The CDR3 sequence is CASSQNPGHWGSGNTIYF. CDR3 coding DNA: TGCGCCAGCAGCCAAAATCCGGGACATTGGGGCTCTGGAAACACCATATATTTT.

The V and J genes are TRBV10-2 and TRBJ1-4; D ambiguous. The CDR3 sequence is 15 residues long. Germline CDR1 is WSHSY and CDR2 is SAAADI. Trimming shortened V by 0 bases and J by 0 bases, and 5 bases separated the two germline ends. CDR3 coding DNA: TGCGCCAGCAGTGAGTCAGCAGCAACTAATGAAAAACTGTTTTTT. Protein sequence: CASSESAATNEKLFF.

The sample holds one count of this clone. CDR3 DNA: TGTGCCAGCACCGACCCTGTAGGTGAGCAGTTCTTC. Translated: CASTDPVGEQFF. The rearrangement uses TRBV6-5 and TRBJ2-1; D gene unclear. This CDR3 contains 12 residues. Germline CDR1 reads MNHEY; CDR2 reads SVGAGI. Trimming took off 7 bases at V and 9 bases at J, with 13 bases between the two ends.

The chain employs TRBV7-2 and TRBJ1-1; D not resolved. The germline V and J ends were trimmed by 1 base and 1 base, with 16 bases remaining between them. The CDR3 runs 17 residues. Germline CDR1 is SGHTA and CDR2 is FQGNSA. For the CDR3, the DNA is TGTGCCAGCAGCTTAGAAGTAGGCCAGCCTCCGAACACTGAAGCTTTCTTT. The encoded protein is CASSLEVGQPPNTEAFF. The complete variable domain, with remaining parts taken from reference TRBV7-2 and TRBJ1-1, reads GAGVSQSPSNKVTEKGKDVELRCDPISGHTALYWYRQSLGQGLEFLIYFQGNSAPDKSGLPSDRFSAERTGGSVSTLTIQRTQQEDSAVYLCASSLEVGQPPNTEAFFGQGTRLTVV.

In its sample, this clone was seen a few times. V is TRBV2 and J is TRBJ2-3; maybe TRBD1 (5 bases). The CDR3 has 14 residues. V was shortened by 6 bases and J by 0 bases, with 10 bases between the two germline ends. Germline V gene data show CDR1 as SNHLY and CDR2 as FYNNEI. Written as DNA, the CDR3 is TGTGCCAGCAGCGACGACAGCAGCACAGATACGCAGTATTTT. Amino acids: CASSDDSSTDTQYF.

The chain is built from TRBV29-1 and TRBJ1-4; D not resolved. This CDR3 region has 12 residues. Trimming stripped 3 bases from V and 5 bases from J, with 7 bases between. CDR1 is SQVTM, CDR2 ANQGSEA, per germline. CDR3 coding DNA: TGCAGCGTTGATTCTGGGAATGAAAAACTGTTTTTT. It translates to CSVDSGNEKLFF.

The V and J genes are TRBV30 and TRBJ1-5; 8 bases are shared with TRBD1. The CDR3 is made up of 14 amino acids. Germline V gene lookup returns CDR1 GTSNPN and CDR2 SVGIG (reference sequence). V dropped 1 base and J dropped 2; count of bases not matched to a gene: 1. CDR3 residues: CAWSDRGGNQPQHF. In DNA, the CDR3 is TGTGCCTGGAGTGACAGGGGGGGCAATCAGCCCCAGCATTTT.

The chain is built from TRBV28 and TRBJ2-2; 8 nucleotides line up with TRBD2. The germline V gene has CDR1 MDHEN and CDR2 SYDVKM. V shed 5 bases and J 7 bases; nucleotides not matched to a gene: 12. There are 16 residues in the CDR3. The chain's CDR3 is CASSLPGSGKGGELFF. The CDR3 bases are TGTGCCAGCAGTCTCCCGGGTAGCGGGAAAGGCGGGGAGCTGTTTTTT. The full variable domain, with the rest looked up from reference TRBV28 and TRBJ2-2, is DVKVTQSSRYLVKRTGEKVFLECVQDMDHENMFWYRQDPGLGLRLIYFSYDVKMKEKGDIPEGYSVSREKKERFSLILESASTNQTSMYLCASSLPGSGKGGELFFGEGSRLTVL.

This chain links TRBV27 with TRBJ1-2, with no clear D. The V end was cut by 2 bases, the J end by 6 bases, with 10 bases between. Germline CDR1 MNHEY, CDR2 SMNVEV (reference sequence). The CDR3 totals 13 residues. CDR3 sequence (DNA): TGTGCCAGCAGTTTAAGGTGGGGAAATGGCTACACCTTC. This sequence encodes CASSLRWGNGYTF.

This sequence joins TRBV6-1 and TRBJ1-6; D possibly corresponds to TRBD1 (6 bases). The CDR3 covers 14 residues. V was clipped by 10 bases and J by 7 bases, with 17 bases between them. The V gene's germline CDR1 is MNHNS and CDR2 SASEGT. The CDR3 nucleotides are TGTGCCACTTCCCCCAGGGGTTTCAATTCACCCCTCCACTTT. This sequence encodes CATSPRGFNSPLHF.

The J gene is TRBJ2-3, the V gene TRBV18; TRBD1 matches at 7 bases. The V gene end was trimmed by 4 bases and the J gene end by 0 bases; junction bases not matched to a gene: 7. This CDR3 has 16 residues. The germline V gene encodes CDR1 KGHSH and CDR2 LQKENI. CDR3 amino acids: CASSLNRGISTDTQYF. In nucleotides, the CDR3 is TGTGCCAGCTCACTCAACAGGGGAATTAGCACAGATACGCAGTATTTT.

CDR3 loop: CASNGVGSTGANVLTF. The CDR3 DNA reads as TGTGCCAGCAACGGGGTAGGGTCTACGGGGGCCAACGTCCTGACTTTC. The V gene is TRBV6-6, the J gene TRBJ2-6, with a tentative D call TRBD2 (5 bases). The CDR3 has 16 residues. V lost 7 bases and J lost 4, with 17 bases in between. Per the germline V gene, CDR1 is MNHNY and CDR2 is SVGAGI (reference sequence).

The chain carries TRBV29-1 and TRBJ1-3, with TRBD1 as a possible D gene (6 bases). Germline values: CDR1 SQVTM, CDR2 ANQGSEA. V was trimmed by 7 bases and J by 0 bases, leaving 19 bases between them. This CDR3 contains 16 residues. CDR3 sequence reads: CSAEEQGSFSGNTIYF. The DNA of the CDR3 is TGCAGCGCTGAGGAACAGGGAAGCTTCTCTGGAAACACCATATATTTT.

The chain combines TRBV28 with TRBJ1-3; D ambiguous. The CDR3 is made up of 16 amino acids. V dropped 4 bases and J dropped 1 base, with 14 bases sitting between them. The V gene's germline CDR1 is MDHEN and CDR2 SYDVKM. The CDR3 sequence: CASSSRASGSGNTIYF. The CDR3 DNA reads as TGTGCCAGCAGTTCACGGGCTTCGGGATCTGGAAACACCATATATTTT.

The V gene is TRBV7-2, the J gene TRBJ2-2, with D perhaps matching TRBD2 (5 bases). The CDR3 consists of 14 residues. Germline V CDR1 and CDR2: SGHTA, FQGNSA. Trimming cost V 2 bases and J 6 bases, with 10 bases left between them. The CDR3 sequence: CASSLSTGSGELFF. The CDR3, as DNA: TGTGCCAGCAGCTTAAGTACGGGATCCGGGGAGCTGTTTTTT.

The chain is built from TRBV28 and TRBJ1-2, with 8 positions matching TRBD1. Trimming took 3 bases from V and 8 from J; bases not matched to a gene: 5. This CDR3 spans 13 amino acids. Per germline, CDR1 MDHEN and CDR2 SYDVKM. The CDR3 is CASSFGQGAGYTF. The CDR3 region has the DNA TGTGCCAGCAGTTTCGGGCAGGGGGCGGGCTACACCTTC.

The CDR3 loop is CASSEQGKGTYEQYF. CDR3 in DNA: TGTGCCAGTAGTGAACAGGGGAAAGGGACATACGAGCAGTACTTC. The chain joins TRBV19 to TRBJ2-7; 7 bases map to TRBD1. This CDR3 is built from 15 residues. Germline V gives CDR1 LNHDA, CDR2 SQIVND (reference sequence). J gave up 4 bases and V 5 bases, and 11 bases lay outside the gene matches.

This clone was picked up a small number of times. The chain recombines TRBV7-9 with TRBJ1-1; weak D call: TRBD1 (6 bases). The CDR3 is 17 amino acids. Germline loops: CDR1 SEHNR, CDR2 FQNEAQ (reference sequence). The V end was cut by 2 bases, the J end by 4 bases, with 20 bases between. CDR3 coding DNA: TGTGCCAGCAGCTTACTTGGACTACAGGGTGTGGGCACTGAAGCTTTCTTT. Amino acid sequence: CASSLLGLQGVGTEAFF.

The rearrangement uses TRBV4-1 and TRBJ2-5; 7 nucleotides agree with TRBD1. This CDR3 spans 14 amino acids. Trimming at V came to 2 bases and at J to 3 bases, leaving 3 bases not matched to a gene. Germline CDR1 reads MGHRA; CDR2 reads YSYEKL. The CDR3 coding sequence is TGCGCCAGCAGCCAACTGGGACAGAAAGAGACCCAGTACTTC. This sequence encodes CASSQLGQKETQYF.

This chain joins TRBV5-8 and TRBJ1-2; TRBD1 agrees at 8 bases. Trimming at V came to 10 bases and at J to 4 bases, leaving 6 bases not matched to a gene. Germline loops: CDR1 SGHTS, CDR2 YDEGEE. The CDR3 runs to 12 residues. In nucleotides, the CDR3 is TGTGCCGCATCACAGGGGGTCTATGGCTACACCTTC. Protein: CAASQGVYGYTF.

In its sample, this clone was seen a few times. The gene calls are TRBV6-1 and TRBJ2-5, with TRBD2 identical over 10 bases. CDR1 and CDR2 (germline): MNHNS, SASEGT. The junction had 2 bases not matched to a gene; V was cut back by 4 bases and J by 0 bases. The CDR3 runs 15 residues. In DNA form, the CDR3 reads TGTGCCAGCAGTGTCCTAGCGGGGGACCAAGAGACCCAGTACTTC. This gives the protein CASSVLAGDQETQYF.

J is TRBJ2-3 and V is TRBV7-2, with D possibly being TRBD1 or TRBD2 (5 bases each). Deletions cut 5 bases from V and 6 bases from J, with 15 bases between. The CDR3 is made up of 14 amino acids. Germline loops: CDR1 SGHTA, CDR2 FQGNSA. CDR3 in amino acids: CASSRGPLGDTQYF. The CDR3 DNA reads TGTGCCAGCAGCCGGGGACCCCTTGGGGATACGCAGTATTTT.